This T cell receptor (beta chain) was captured by sequencing in a study of blood T cell repertoires in COVID-19. About the study: PBMCs, B-cell-depleted T cells, or T cells were the source of the cDNA or gDNA that made up the material.

This clone was counted a few times. The CDR3 extends over 13 amino acids. Germline V gene sequence: CDR1 SGHTA, CDR2 FQGNSA. V lost 5 bases and J 10 bases, leaving 12 bases between the germline ends. Clones were read by immunoSEQ multiplex PCR, and TCRdb kept only the in-frame ones, dropping some. The sample has roughly 290,000 clones, around 82% seen once. In Seattle, patients joined the study during active infection and were tracked longitudinally. The specimen sequenced was peripheral blood. The sequence derives from a person aged 65 to 85 with COVID-19, enrolled during active disease. V gene TRBV7-2 combines with J gene TRBJ1-6; D is perhaps TRBD1 (5 bases). The CDR3 sequence: CASSAAGGSPLHF. Here the CDR3 DNA reads TGTGCCAGCAGCGCTGCGGGGGGATCACCCCTCCACTTT.